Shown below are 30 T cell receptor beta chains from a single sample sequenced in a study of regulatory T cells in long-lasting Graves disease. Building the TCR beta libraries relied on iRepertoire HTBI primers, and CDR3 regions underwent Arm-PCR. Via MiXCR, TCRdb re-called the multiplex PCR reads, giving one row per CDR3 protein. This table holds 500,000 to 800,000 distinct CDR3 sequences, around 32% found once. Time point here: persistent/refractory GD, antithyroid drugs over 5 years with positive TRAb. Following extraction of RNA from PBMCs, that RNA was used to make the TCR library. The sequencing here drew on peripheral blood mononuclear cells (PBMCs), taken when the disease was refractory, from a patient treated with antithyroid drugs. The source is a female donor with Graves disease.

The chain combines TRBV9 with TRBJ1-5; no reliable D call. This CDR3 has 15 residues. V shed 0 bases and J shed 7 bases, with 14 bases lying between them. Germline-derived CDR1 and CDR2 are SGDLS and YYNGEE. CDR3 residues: CASSVDDRGWQPQHF. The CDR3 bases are TGTGCCAGCAGCGTAGATGATCGGGGTTGGCAGCCCCAGCATTTT.

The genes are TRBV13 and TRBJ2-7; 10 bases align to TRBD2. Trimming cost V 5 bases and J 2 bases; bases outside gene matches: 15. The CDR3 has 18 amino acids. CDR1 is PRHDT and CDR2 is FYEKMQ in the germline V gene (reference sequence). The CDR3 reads CASSPETGLAQPTYEQYF. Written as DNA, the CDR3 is TGTGCCAGCAGCCCGGAAACGGGACTAGCGCAACCTACCTACGAGCAGTACTTC.

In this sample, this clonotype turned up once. The CDR3 region is CSVDTGQGEKLFF. The CDR3 bases are TGCAGCGTTGACACCGGACAGGGGGAAAAACTGTTTTTT. The genes are TRBV29-1 and TRBJ1-4; 9 nucleotides line up with TRBD1. Germline CDR1 SQVTM, CDR2 ANQGSEA. There are 13 residues in the CDR3. With 3 bases clipped from V and 8 bases from J, the junction kept 4 bases outside the gene matches.

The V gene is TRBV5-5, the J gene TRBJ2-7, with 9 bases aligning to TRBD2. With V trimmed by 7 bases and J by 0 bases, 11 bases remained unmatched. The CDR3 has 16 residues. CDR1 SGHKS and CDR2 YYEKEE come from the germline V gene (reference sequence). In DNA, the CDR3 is TGTGCCAGCGGGCGGACTAGCGACGTGAGCTCCTACGAGCAGTACTTC. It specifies CASGRTSDVSSYEQYF.

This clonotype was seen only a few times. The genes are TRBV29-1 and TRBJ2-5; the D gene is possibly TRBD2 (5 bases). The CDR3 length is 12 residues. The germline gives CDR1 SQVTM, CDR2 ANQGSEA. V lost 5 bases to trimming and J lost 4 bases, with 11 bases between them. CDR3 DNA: TGCAGCGTTTCCGCCCGGGGAGAGACCCAGTACTTC. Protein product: CSVSARGETQYF.

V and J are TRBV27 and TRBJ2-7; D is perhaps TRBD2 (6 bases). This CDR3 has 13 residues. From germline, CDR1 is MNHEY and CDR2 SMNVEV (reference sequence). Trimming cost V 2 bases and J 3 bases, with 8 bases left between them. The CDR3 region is CASSLKTSYEQYF. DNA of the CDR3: TGTGCCAGCAGTTTAAAGACTAGCTACGAGCAGTACTTC.

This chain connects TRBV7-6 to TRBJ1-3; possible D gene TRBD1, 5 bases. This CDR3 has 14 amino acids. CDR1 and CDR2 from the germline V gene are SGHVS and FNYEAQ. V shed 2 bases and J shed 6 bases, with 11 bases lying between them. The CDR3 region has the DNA TGTGCCAGCAGCTTATCCCGGGGCCAAAACACCATATATTTT. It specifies CASSLSRGQNTIYF.

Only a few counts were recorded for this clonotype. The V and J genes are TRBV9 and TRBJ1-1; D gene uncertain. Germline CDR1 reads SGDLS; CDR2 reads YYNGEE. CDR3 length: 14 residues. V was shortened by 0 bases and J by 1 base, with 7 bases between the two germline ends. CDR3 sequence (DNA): TGTGCCAGCAGCGTAGTCGGCAAGAACACTGAAGCTTTCTTT. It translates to CASSVVGKNTEAFF.

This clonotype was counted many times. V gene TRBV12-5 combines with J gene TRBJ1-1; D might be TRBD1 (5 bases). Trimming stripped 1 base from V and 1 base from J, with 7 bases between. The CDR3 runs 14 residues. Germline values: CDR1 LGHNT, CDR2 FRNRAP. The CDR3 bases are TGTGCTAGTGGTTTGGGTCAGGGGAACACTGAAGCTTTCTTT. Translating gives CASGLGQGNTEAFF.

Written as DNA, the CDR3 is TGCGCCAGCAGCTTGGGGGGGGCTGCGGACACTGAAGCTTTCTTT. Protein: CASSLGGAADTEAFF. This rearrangement joins TRBV5-1 to TRBJ1-1; tentative D call: TRBD1 (6 bases). Germline-derived CDR1 and CDR2 are SGHRS and YFSETQ. There are 15 residues in the CDR3. The V gene lost 0 bases and the J gene lost 3 bases, with 12 bases spanning the gap. Based on the CDR3 plus reference TRBV5-1 and TRBJ1-1, the full variable domain is KAGVTQTPRYLIKTRGQQVTLSCSPISGHRSVSWYQQTPGQGLQFLFEYFSETQRNKGNFPGRFSGRQFSNSRSEMNVSTLELGDSALYLCASSLGGAADTEAFFGQGTRLTVV.

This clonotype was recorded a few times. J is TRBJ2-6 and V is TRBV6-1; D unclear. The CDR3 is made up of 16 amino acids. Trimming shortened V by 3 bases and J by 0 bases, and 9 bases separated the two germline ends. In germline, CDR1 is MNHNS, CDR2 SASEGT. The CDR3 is CASSDILSSGANVLTF. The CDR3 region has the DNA TGTGCCAGCAGTGACATTCTCAGCTCTGGGGCCAACGTCCTGACTTTC.

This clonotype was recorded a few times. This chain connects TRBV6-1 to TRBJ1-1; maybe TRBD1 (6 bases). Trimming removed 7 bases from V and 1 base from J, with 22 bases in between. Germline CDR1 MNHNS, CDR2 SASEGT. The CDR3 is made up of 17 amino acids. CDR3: CASTPGVVPYSNTEAFF. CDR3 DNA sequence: TGTGCCAGCACCCCAGGGGTAGTGCCGTACTCGAACACTGAAGCTTTCTTT.

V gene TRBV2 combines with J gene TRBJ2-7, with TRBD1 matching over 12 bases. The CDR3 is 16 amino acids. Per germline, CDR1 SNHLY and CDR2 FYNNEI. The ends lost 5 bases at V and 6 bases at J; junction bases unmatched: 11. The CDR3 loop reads CASSHAPGQGAPEQYF. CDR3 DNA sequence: TGTGCCAGCAGTCACGCTCCGGGACAGGGGGCGCCCGAGCAGTACTTC. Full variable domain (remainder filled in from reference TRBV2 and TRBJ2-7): EPEVTQTPSHQVTQMGQEVILRCVPISNHLYFYWYRQILGQKVEFLVSFYNNEISEKSEIFDDQFSVERPDGSNFTLKIRSTKLEDSAMYFCASSHAPGQGAPEQYFGPGTRLTVT.

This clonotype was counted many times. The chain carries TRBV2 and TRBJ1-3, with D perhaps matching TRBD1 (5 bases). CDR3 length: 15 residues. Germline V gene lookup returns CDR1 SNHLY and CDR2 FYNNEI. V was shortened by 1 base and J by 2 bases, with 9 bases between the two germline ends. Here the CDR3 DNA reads TGTGCCAGCAGTGAAGACTCACAGGCTGGAAACACCATATATTTT. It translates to CASSEDSQAGNTIYF.

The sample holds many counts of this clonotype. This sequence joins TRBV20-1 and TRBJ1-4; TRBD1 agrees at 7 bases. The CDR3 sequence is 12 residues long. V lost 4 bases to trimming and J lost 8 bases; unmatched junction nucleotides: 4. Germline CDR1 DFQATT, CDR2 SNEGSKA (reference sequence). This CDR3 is CSATGTAEKLFF. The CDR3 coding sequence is TGCAGTGCTACCGGGACAGCCGAAAAACTGTTTTTT.

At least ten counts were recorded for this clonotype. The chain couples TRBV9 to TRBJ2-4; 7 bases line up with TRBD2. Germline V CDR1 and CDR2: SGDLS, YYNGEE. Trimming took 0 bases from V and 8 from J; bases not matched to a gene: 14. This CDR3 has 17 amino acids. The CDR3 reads CASSVAGGREVLDIQYF. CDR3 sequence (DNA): TGTGCCAGCAGCGTAGCCGGTGGCCGGGAGGTCTTGGACATTCAGTACTTC.

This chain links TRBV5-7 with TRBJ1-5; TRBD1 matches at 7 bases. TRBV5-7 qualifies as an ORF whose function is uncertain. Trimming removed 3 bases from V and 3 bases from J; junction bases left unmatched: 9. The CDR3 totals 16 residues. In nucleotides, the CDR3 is TGTGCCAGCAGCTCAAAAGACAGGGCCCACAATCAGCCCCAGCATTTT. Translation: CASSSKDRAHNQPQHF.

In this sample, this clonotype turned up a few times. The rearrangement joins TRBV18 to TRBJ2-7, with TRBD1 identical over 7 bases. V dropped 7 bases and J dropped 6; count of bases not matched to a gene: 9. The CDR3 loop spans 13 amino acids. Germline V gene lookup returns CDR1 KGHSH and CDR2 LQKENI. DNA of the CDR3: TGTGCCAGCTTGGGACAGCCACGAGGCGAGCAGTACTTC. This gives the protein CASLGQPRGEQYF.

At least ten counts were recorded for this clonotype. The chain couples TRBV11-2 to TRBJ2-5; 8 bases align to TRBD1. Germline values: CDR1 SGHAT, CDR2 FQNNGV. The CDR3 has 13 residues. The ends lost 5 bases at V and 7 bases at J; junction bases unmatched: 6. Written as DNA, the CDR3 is TGTGCCAGCAGCCGCAGGGGGCAGGGGACCCAGTACTTC. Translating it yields CASSRRGQGTQYF.

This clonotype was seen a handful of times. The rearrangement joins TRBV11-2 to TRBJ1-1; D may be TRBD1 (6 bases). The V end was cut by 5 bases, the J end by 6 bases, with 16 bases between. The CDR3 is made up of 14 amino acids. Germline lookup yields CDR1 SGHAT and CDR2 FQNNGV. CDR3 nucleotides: TGTGCCAGCAGCCTAGTGCGGGGGGCGCCTGAAGCTTTCTTT. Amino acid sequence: CASSLVRGAPEAFF.

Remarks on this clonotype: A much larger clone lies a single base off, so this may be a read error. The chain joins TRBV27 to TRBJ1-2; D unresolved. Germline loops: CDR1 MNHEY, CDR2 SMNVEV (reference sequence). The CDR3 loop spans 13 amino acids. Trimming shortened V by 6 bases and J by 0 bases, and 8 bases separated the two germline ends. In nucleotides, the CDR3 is TGTGCCAGCAGCCAAGTGGCTAACTATGGCTACACCTTC. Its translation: CASSQVANYGYTF.

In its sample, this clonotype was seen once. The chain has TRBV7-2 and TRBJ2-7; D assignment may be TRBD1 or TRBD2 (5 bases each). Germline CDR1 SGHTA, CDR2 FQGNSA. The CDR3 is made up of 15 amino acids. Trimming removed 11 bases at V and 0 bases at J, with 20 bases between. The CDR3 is CAWSVGTDSSYEQYF. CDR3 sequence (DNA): TGTGCCTGGAGTGTTGGGACGGATAGCTCCTACGAGCAGTACTTC.

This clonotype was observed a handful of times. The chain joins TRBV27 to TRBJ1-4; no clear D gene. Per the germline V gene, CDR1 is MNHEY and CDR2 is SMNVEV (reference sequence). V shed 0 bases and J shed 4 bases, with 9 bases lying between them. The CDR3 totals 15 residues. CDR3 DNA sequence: TGTGCCAGCAGTTTATCAGTCAAGCTTAATGAAAAACTGTTTTTT. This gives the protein CASSLSVKLNEKLFF.

In DNA, the CDR3 is TGTGCCAGCAGCACGGGACAGGGGTTAACTAATGAAAAACTGTTTTTT. Translation gives CASSTGQGLTNEKLFF. The chain combines TRBV7-9 with TRBJ1-4; the match to TRBD1 covers 10 bases. CDR3 length: 16 amino acids. Germline trimming cut 5 bases from V and 1 base from J; bases unmatched to any gene: 4. The germline V gene has CDR1 SEHNR and CDR2 FQNEAQ (reference sequence).

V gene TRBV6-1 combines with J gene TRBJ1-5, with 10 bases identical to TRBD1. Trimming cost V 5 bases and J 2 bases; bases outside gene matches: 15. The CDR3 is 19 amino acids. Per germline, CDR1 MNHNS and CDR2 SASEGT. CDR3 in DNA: TGTGCCAGCAGTCTCCGGGACAGGGGAAGGGTGGTTGGCAATCAGCCCCAGCATTTT. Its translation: CASSLRDRGRVVGNQPQHF.

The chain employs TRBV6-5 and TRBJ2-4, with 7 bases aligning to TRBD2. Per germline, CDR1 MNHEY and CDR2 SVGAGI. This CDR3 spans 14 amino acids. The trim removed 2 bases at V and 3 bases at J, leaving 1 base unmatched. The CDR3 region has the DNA TGTGCCAGCAGTTACGGGGGGGACAAAAACATTCAGTACTTC. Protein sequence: CASSYGGDKNIQYF.

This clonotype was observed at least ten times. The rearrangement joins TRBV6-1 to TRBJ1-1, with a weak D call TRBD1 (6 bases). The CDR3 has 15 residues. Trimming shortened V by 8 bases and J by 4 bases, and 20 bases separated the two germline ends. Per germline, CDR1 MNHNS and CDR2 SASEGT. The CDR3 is CASPKTRGSSTEAFF. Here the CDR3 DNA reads TGTGCCAGCCCTAAGACGAGGGGGTCGAGCACTGAAGCTTTCTTT.

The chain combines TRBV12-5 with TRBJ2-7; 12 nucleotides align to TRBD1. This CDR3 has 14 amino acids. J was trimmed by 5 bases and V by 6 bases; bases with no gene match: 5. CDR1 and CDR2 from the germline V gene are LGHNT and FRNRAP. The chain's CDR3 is CASGPGTGGHEQYF. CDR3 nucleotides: TGTGCTAGTGGCCCCGGGACAGGGGGCCACGAGCAGTACTTC.

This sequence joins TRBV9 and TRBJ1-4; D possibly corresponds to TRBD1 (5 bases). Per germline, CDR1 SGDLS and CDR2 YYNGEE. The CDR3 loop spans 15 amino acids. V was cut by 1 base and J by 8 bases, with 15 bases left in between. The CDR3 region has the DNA TGTGCCAGCAGCGTAATGGTCGGGGCCGGAGAAAAACTGTTTTTT. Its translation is CASSVMVGAGEKLFF.

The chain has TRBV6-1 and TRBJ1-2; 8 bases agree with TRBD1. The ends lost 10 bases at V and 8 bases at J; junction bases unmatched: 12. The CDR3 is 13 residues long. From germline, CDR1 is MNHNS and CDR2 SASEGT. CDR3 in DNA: TGTGCCACCATATCTGGACAGGGTGGCGGCTACACCTTC. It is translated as CATISGQGGGYTF.